This record concerns one T cell receptor (beta chain) sequence. The sample comes from a study of cytomegalovirus exposure and HLA in healthy donors. V shed 4 bases and J shed 2 bases, with 9 bases lying between them. This CDR3 has 13 residues. Looked up from germline, CDR1 is SGHVS and CDR2 is FQNEAQ. The repertoire was sequenced with immunoSEQ multiplex PCR; TCRdb's copy has only in-frame clones and lacks some. The sample carries 200,000 to 300,000 clones, 90% recorded once. The specimen was PBMCs. The receptor was derived from a woman aged 25-40 years in good health and CMV-seronegative. The chain has TRBV7-8 and TRBJ2-7; D might be TRBD1 (6 bases). The CDR3 is CASSSGQTYEQYF. For the CDR3, the DNA is TGTGCCAGCAGCTCAGGACAGACCTACGAGCAGTACTTC.